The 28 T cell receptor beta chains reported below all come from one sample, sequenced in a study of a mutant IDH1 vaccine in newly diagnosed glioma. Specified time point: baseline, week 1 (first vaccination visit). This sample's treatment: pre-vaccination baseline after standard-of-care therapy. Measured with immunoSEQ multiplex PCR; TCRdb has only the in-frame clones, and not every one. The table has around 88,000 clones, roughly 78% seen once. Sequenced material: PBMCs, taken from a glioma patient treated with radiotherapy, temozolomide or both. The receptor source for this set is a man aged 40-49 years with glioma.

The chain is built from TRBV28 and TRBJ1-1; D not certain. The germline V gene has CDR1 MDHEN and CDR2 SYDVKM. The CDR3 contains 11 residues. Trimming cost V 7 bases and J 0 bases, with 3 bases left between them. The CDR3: CASKVNTEAFF. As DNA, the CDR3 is TGTGCCAGCAAGGTGAACACTGAAGCTTTCTTT.

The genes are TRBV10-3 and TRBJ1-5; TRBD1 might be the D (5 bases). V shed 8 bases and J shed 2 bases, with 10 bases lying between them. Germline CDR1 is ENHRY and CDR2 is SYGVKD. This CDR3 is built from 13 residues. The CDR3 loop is CAIGRDRNQPQHF. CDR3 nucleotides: TGTGCCATCGGGAGGGACCGCAATCAGCCCCAGCATTTT.

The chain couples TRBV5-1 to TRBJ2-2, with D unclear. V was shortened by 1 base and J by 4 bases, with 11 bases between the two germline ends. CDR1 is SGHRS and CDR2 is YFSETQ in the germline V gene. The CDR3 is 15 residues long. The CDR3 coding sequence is TGCGCCAGCAGCTTGTTCGGGCAGGCCACCGGGGAGCTGTTTTTT. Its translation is CASSLFGQATGELFF.

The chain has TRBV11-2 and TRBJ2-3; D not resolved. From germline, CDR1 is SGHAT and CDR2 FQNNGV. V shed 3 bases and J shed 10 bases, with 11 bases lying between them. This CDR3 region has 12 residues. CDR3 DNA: TGTGCCAGCAGCTTTCGGTTGTGGGCGCAGTATTTT. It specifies CASSFRLWAQYF.

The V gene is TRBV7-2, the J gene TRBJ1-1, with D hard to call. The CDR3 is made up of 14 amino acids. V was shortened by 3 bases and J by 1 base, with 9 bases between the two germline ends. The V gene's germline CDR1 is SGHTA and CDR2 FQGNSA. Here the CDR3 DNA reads TGTGCCAGCAGCTTCGACCTCCGGAACACTGAAGCTTTCTTT. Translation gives CASSFDLRNTEAFF.

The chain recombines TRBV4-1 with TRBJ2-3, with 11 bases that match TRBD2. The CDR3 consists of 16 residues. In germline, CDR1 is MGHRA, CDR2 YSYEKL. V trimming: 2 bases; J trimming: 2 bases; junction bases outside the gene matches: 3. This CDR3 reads CASSQQLAGDTDTQYF. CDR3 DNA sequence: TGCGCCAGCAGCCAACAACTAGCGGGGGACACAGATACGCAGTATTTT.

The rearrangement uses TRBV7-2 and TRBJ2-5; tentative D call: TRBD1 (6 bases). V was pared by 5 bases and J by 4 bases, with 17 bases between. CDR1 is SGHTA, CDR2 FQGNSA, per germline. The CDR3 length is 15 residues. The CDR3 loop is CASSRQVGGRETQYF. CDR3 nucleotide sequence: TGTGCCAGCAGCCGACAGGTTGGTGGGCGAGAGACCCAGTACTTC.

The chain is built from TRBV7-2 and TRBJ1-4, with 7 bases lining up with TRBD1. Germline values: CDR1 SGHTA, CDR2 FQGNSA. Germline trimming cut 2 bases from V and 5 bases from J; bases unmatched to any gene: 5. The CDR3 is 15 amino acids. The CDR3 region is CASSLSTGPNEKLFF. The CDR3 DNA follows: TGTGCCAGCAGCTTATCGACAGGGCCCAATGAAAAACTGTTTTTT.

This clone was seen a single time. The CDR3 loop reads CASSVQPGQGSYNEQFF. CDR3 nucleotide sequence: TGCGCCAGCAGCGTACAACCGGGACAGGGGTCCTACAATGAGCAGTTCTTC. The V call is TRBV5-1, the J call TRBJ2-1, with 10 bases aligning to TRBD1. The CDR3 sequence is 17 residues long. With V trimmed by 4 bases and J by 1 base, 8 bases remained unmatched. Germline values: CDR1 SGHRS, CDR2 YFSETQ.

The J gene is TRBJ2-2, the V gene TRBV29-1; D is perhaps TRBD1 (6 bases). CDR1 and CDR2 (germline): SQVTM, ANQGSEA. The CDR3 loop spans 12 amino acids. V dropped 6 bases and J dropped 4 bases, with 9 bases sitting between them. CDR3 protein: CSVAGATGELFF. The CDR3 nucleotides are TGCAGCGTCGCAGGGGCCACCGGGGAGCTGTTTTTT.

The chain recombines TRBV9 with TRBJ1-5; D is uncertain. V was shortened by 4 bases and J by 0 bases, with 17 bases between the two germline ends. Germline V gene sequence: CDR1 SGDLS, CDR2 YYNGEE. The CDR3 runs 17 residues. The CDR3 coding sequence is TGTGCCAGCAGCCCCCAGCGAAAGTTCTATAGCAATCAGCCCCAGCATTTT. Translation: CASSPQRKFYSNQPQHF.

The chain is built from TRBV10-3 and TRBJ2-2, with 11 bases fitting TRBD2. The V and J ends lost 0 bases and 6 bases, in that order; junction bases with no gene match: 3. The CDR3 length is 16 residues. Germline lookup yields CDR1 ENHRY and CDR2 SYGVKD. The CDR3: CAISESLAGGPGELFF. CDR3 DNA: TGTGCCATCAGTGAGTCCTTAGCGGGAGGGCCCGGGGAGCTGTTTTTT.

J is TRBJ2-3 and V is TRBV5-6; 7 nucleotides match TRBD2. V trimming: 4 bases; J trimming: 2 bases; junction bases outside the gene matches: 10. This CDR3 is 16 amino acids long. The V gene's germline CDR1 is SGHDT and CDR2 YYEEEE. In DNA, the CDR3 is TGTGCCAGCAGCGTTCCTAGCGGCCGCAACACAGATACGCAGTATTTT. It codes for CASSVPSGRNTDTQYF.

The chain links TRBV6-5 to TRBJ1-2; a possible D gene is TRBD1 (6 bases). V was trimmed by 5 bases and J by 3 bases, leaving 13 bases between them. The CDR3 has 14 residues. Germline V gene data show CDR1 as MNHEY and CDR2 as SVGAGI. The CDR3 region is CASSIGGADYGYTF. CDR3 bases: TGTGCCAGCAGTATAGGGGGGGCTGACTATGGCTACACCTTC.

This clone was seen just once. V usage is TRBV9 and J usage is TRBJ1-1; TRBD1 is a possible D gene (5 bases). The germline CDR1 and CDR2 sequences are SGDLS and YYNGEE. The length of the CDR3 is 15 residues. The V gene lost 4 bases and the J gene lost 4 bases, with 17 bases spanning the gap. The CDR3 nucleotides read TGTGCCAGCAGCACCCGACAGTCCGGGAGCACTGAAGCTTTCTTT. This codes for CASSTRQSGSTEAFF.

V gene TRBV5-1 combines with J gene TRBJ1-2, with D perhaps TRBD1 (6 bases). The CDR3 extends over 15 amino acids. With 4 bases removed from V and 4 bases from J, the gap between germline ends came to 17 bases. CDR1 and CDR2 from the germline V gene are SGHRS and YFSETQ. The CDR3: CASSQSRDRPYGYTF. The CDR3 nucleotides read TGCGCCAGCAGCCAATCCCGAGACAGGCCCTATGGCTACACCTTC.

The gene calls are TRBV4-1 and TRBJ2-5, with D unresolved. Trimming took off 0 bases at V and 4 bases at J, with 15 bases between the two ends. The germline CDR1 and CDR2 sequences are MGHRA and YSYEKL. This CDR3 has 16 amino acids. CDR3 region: CASSQEGIDWGETQYF. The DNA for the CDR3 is TGCGCCAGCAGCCAAGAAGGAATAGACTGGGGAGAGACCCAGTACTTC.

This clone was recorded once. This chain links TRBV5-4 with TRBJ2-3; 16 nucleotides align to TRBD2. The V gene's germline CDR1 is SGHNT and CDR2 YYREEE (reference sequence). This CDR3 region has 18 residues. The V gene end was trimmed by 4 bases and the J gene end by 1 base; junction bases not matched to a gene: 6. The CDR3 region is CASSPGTSGRAGTDTQYF. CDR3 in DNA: TGTGCCAGCAGCCCGGGGACTAGCGGGAGGGCCGGCACAGATACGCAGTATTTT.

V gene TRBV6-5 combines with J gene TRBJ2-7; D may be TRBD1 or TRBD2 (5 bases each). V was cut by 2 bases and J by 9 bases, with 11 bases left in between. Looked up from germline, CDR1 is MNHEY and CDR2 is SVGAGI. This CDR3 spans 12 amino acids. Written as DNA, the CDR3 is TGTGCCAGCAGTTACGGGGGAGACCGGCAGTACTTC. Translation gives CASSYGGDRQYF.

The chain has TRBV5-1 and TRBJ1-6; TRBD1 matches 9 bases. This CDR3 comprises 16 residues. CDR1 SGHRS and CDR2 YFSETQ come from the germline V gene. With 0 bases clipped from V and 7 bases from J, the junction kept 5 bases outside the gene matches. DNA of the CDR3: TGCGCCAGCAGCTTGGGGGGACAGGGAACGAATTCACCCCTCCACTTT. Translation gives CASSLGGQGTNSPLHF.

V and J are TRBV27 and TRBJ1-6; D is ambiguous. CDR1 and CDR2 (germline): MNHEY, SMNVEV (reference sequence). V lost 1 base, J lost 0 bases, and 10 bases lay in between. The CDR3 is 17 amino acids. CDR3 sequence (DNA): TGTGCCAGCAGTTTATTCGCCGAGAGCTCCTATAATTCACCCCTCCACTTT. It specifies CASSLFAESSYNSPLHF.

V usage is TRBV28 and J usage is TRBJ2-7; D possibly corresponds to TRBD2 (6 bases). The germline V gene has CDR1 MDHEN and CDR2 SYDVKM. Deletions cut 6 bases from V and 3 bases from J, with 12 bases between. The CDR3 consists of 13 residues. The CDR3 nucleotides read TGTGCCAGCAGGCTTGCGGAGGGCTACGAGCAGTACTTC. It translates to CASRLAEGYEQYF.

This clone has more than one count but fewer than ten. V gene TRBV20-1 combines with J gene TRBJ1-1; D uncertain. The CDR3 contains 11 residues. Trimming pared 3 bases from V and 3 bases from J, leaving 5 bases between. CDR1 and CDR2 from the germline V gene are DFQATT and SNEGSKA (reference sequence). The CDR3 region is CSASRYTEAFF. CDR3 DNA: TGCAGTGCTAGTAGGTACACTGAAGCTTTCTTT.

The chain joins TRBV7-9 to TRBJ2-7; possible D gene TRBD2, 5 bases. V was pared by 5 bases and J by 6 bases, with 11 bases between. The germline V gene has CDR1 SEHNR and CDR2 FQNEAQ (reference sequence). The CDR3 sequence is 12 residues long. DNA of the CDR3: TGTGCCAGCAGCCCTAGCTGGGCCGAGCAGTACTTC. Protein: CASSPSWAEQYF.

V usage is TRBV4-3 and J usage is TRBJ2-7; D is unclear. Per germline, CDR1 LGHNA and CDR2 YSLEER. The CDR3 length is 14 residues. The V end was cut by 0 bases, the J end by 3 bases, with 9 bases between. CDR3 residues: CASSQELGFYEQYF. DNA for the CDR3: TGCGCCAGCAGCCAAGAACTGGGGTTCTACGAGCAGTACTTC.

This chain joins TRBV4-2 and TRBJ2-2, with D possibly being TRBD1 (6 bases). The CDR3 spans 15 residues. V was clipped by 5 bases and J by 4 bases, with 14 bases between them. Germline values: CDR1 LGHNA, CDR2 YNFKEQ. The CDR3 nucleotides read TGTGCCAGCAGCTTCGGCCAGGGGTTCACCGGGGAGCTGTTTTTT. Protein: CASSFGQGFTGELFF.

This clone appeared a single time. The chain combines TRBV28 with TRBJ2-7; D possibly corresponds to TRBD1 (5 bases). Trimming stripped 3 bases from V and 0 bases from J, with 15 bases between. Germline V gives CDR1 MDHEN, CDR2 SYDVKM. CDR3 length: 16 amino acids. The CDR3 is CASSFGAAQISYEQYF. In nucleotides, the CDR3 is TGTGCCAGCAGTTTTGGGGCAGCGCAAATCTCCTACGAGCAGTACTTC.

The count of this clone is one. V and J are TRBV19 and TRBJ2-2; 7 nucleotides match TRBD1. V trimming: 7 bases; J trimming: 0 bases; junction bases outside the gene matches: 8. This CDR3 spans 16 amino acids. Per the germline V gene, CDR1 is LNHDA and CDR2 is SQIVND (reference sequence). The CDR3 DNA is TGTGCCAGTACCGTACCCGGGACAGCGAACACCGGGGAGCTGTTTTTT. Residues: CASTVPGTANTGELFF. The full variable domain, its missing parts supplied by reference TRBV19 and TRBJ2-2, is DGGITQSPKYLFRKEGQNVTLSCEQNLNHDAMYWYRQDPGQGLRLIYYSQIVNDFQKGDIAEGYSVSREKKESFPLTVTSAQKNPTAFYLCASTVPGTANTGELFFGEGSRLTVL.